The 3 T cell receptor beta chains presented below share a single source sample, sequenced in a study of T cell responses to AZD1222 COVID-19 vaccine. TCRdb keeps only in-frame clones here, not all; method: immunoSEQ multiplex PCR. The sample contains tens of thousands of clones, approximately 82% of which appear only once. The sequences come from peripheral blood, collected on day 0 of AZD1222 vaccination. These receptors came from an adult in good health.

This rearrangement joins TRBV11-2 to TRBJ1-1; 8 nucleotides align to TRBD1. The CDR3 runs 13 residues. Trimming cost V 6 bases and J 6 bases; bases outside gene matches: 6. Germline V gene sequence: CDR1 SGHAT, CDR2 FQNNGV. The CDR3 DNA sequence: TGTGCCAGCAGATTTACAGGGGGTCCTGAAGCTTTCTTT. This sequence encodes CASRFTGGPEAFF. Variable domain in full (rest from reference TRBV11-2 and TRBJ1-1): EAGVAQSPRYKIIEKRQSVAFWCNPISGHATLYWYQQILGQGPKLLIQFQNNGVVDDSQLPKDRFSAERLKGVDSTLKIQPAKLEDSAVYLCASRFTGGPEAFFGQGTRLTVV.

The chain recombines TRBV7-8 with TRBJ1-4, with D uncertain. Per the germline V gene, CDR1 is SGHVS and CDR2 is FQNEAQ. V dropped 1 base and J dropped 3 bases, with 6 bases sitting between them. CDR3 length: 14 residues. In DNA form, the CDR3 reads TGTGCCAGCAGCTTAGATCTGGCTAATGAAAAACTGTTTTTT. Its protein product is CASSLDLANEKLFF. The full variable domain, completed using reference TRBV7-8 and TRBJ1-4, is GAGVSQSPRYKVAKRGQDVALRCDPISGHVSLFWYQQALGQGPEFLTYFQNEAQLDKSGLPSDRFFAERPEGSVSTLKIQRTQQEDSAVYLCASSLDLANEKLFFGSGTQLSVL.

This chain links TRBV3-1 (or the pseudogene TRBV3-2) with TRBJ2-5, with unresolved D. This CDR3 is 13 amino acids long. Trimming removed 4 bases from V and 2 bases from J, with 8 bases in between. Germline CDR1 is LGHDT and CDR2 is YNNKEL (reference sequence). The CDR3: CASSPELQETQYF. CDR3 bases: TGTGCCAGCAGCCCGGAGCTACAAGAGACCCAGTACTTC.